This is a list of T cell receptor beta chains from one sample in a study of Graves' ophthalmopathy and Graves' hyperthyroidism. TCRdb ran MiXCR on the multiplex PCR reads and lists one entry per CDR3 protein. The table has about 740,000 distinct CDR3 sequences, approximately 40% seen once; the top ten hold around 40%. The sample consisted of peripheral blood. All receptors derive from an adult man with Graves' ophthalmopathy. CDR3s include the opening cysteine and the closing phenylalanine or tryptophan. The order of the fields is clone size, D gene, V gene, J gene, CDR3 protein, CDR3 DNA. The D gene is left open where the match is weak. Not every row has a clone size; where given, it reads once, few, many or a size class.

.	TRBD1	TRBV20-1	TRBJ2-7	CSAPRTGDSSYEQYF	TGCAGTGCCCCACGGACAGGGGACTCCTCCTACGAGCAGTACTTC
.	.	TRBV20-1	TRBJ2-7	CSARVTHEQYF	TGCAGTGCTAGAGTCACCCACGAGCAGTACTTC
.	TRBD1	TRBV19	TRBJ2-2	CASSIFRGRANTGELFF	TGTGCCAGTAGTATTTTCAGGGGGCGGGCCAACACCGGGGAGCTGTTTTTT
many	.	TRBV15	TRBJ2-7	CATSRVGADYEQYF	TGTGCCACCAGCAGAGTAGGGGCAGACTACGAGCAGTACTTC
many	.	TRBV12-3/TRBV12-4	TRBJ1-2	CASSPRGEGYGYTF	TGTGCCAGCAGTCCACGTGGTGAGGGCTATGGCTACACCTTC
many	.	TRBV11-2	TRBJ2-7	CASSFRSGTYEQYF	TGTGCCAGCAGCTTTCGATCCGGGACCTACGAGCAGTACTTC
.	.	TRBV9	TRBJ2-5	CASSVGQGMVETQYF	TGTGCCAGCAGCGTAGGCCAGGGGATGGTGGAGACCCAGTACTTC
.	.	TRBV3-1	TRBJ1-2	CASSRTQEKYYGYTF	TGTGCCAGCAGCCGCACCCAGGAAAAATACTATGGCTACACCTTC
few	TRBD1	TRBV6-5	TRBJ1-5	CASSWDREGNQPQHF	TGTGCCAGCAGTTGGGACAGGGAGGGCAATCAGCCCCAGCATTTT
many	TRBD2	TRBV7-8	TRBJ2-7	CASSALAGGYEQYF	TGTGCCAGCAGCGCCCTAGCGGGAGGGTATGAGCAGTACTTC
few	.	TRBV28	TRBJ1-2	CAGGGQGYGYTF	TGTGCTGGGGGAGGGCAGGGCTATGGCTACACCTTC
few	TRBD1	TRBV6-1	TRBJ1-2	CASSELTGGSSGYTF	TGTGCCAGCAGTGAATTGACAGGGGGATCGAGTGGCTACACCTTC
few	.	TRBV9	TRBJ1-1	CASSANIGGGTEAFF	TGTGCCAGCAGCGCTAATATTGGGGGTGGCACTGAAGCTTTCTTT
few	TRBD1	TRBV5-6	TRBJ1-6	CASSLGGQGYSPLHF	TGTGCCAGCAGCTTGGGGGGACAGGGGTATTCACCCCTCCACTTT
few	.	TRBV2	TRBJ2-2	CASRRGSDSLGELFF	TGTGCCAGCAGGAGGGGTAGCGACTCCCTCGGGGAGCTGTTTTTT
.	TRBD1	TRBV11-2	TRBJ1-1	CASSLQFRTGTLAEAFF	TGTGCCAGCAGCTTGCAATTTCGGACAGGGACATTAGCTGAAGCTTTCTTT
.	TRBD1	TRBV2	TRBJ2-7	CASSLTSGTGTYEQYF	TGTGCCAGCAGTTTAACGTCCGGGACAGGGACCTACGAGCAGTACTTC
.	.	TRBV10-3	TRBJ1-1	CAISDLYTEAFF	TGTGCCATCAGTGATTTGTACACTGAAGCTTTCTTT
many	.	TRBV7-3	TRBJ2-7	CASSITGQNEQYF	TGTGCCAGCAGCATCACGGGTCAGAACGAGCAGTACTTC
.	TRBD1	TRBV10-3	TRBJ2-6	CTTGTGLSGANVLTF	TGTACCACCGGGACAGGTCTCTCTGGGGCCAACGTCCTGACTTTC
.	.	TRBV4-1	TRBJ1-1	CASSQANLVAYTEALF	TGCGCCAGCAGCCAGGCTAACCTGGTGGCGTACACTGAAGCTCTCTTT
.	TRBD1	TRBV20-1	TRBJ1-5	CSAGDRNSNQPQHF	TGCAGTGCTGGGGACAGGAATAGCAATCAGCCCCAGCATTTT
.	.	TRBV29-1	TRBJ2-1	CSVGHGGGNEQFF	TGCAGCGTTGGACACGGGGGAGGCAATGAGCAGTTCTTC
many	.	TRBV24-1	TRBJ1-5	CATSDQGQWQPQHF	TGTGCCACCAGTGATCAAGGACAGTGGCAACCCCAGCATTTT
.	.	TRBV6-6	TRBJ2-5	CASTHGGAGAQYF	TGTGCCAGCACCCACGGGGGCGCAGGGGCCCAGTACTTC
.	TRBD1	TRBV2	TRBJ1-4	CASLDRTGREKLFF	TGTGCCAGCCTCGACAGGACAGGGAGGGAAAAACTGTTTTTT
once	.	TRBV10-2	TRBJ2-7	CASSEALLRFGQGGLRDNSYEQYF	TGTGCCAGCAGTGAAGCGCTTCTAAGATTCGGGCAGGGTGGACTCAGGGACAACTCCTACGAGCAGTACTTC
.	.	TRBV10-3	TRBJ2-7	CASSYKPLVAYEQYF	TGTGCCAGCAGTTACAAGCCTTTAGTCGCCTACGAGCAGTACTTC
.	.	TRBV7-9	TRBJ2-5	CASSLEAGAWETQYF	TGTGCCAGCAGCTTAGAGGCAGGGGCGTGGGAGACCCAGTACTTC
many	.	TRBV14	TRBJ1-2	CASSHDTGWYGYTF	TGTGCCAGCAGCCATGATACAGGGTGGTATGGCTACACCTTC
.	.	TRBV6-6	TRBJ1-1	CASSYSRQSEEAFF	TGTGCCAGCAGTTACTCGAGACAGAGTGAGGAAGCTTTCTTT
.	TRBD1	TRBV15	TRBJ1-4	CATSIYRGRLFF	TGTGCCACCAGCATATACAGGGGGCGACTGTTTTTT
few	TRBD2	TRBV19	TRBJ2-7	CASSFTSDRTYEQYF	TGTGCCAGTAGTTTTACTAGCGACAGAACCTACGAGCAGTACTTC
once	TRBD1	TRBV7-9	TRBJ2-1	CASSLRQGNGEQFF	TGTGCCAGCAGCTTAAGACAGGGCAATGGCGAGCAGTTCTTC
.	TRBD1	TRBV11-2	TRBJ2-7	CASSHRDRGMGQYF	TGTGCCAGCAGCCACCGGGACAGGGGAATGGGGCAGTACTTC
.	.	TRBV12-3/TRBV12-4	TRBJ1-1	CASRHKNTEAFF	TGTGCCAGCAGGCACAAGAACACTGAAGCTTTCTTT
.	TRBD1	TRBV24-1	TRBJ1-5	CATSDQGQGYETQHF	TGTGCCACCAGTGATCAGGGACAGGGGTACGAGACCCAGCATTTT
.	.	TRBV20-1	TRBJ1-1	CSARGSASVLGAFF	TGCAGTGCTAGAGGATCGGCCTCCGTTTTAGGGGCTTTCTTT
few	.	TRBV20-1	TRBJ1-5	CSARDPRDPRTGQPQHF	TGCAGTGCTAGAGATCCCCGGGACCCACGTACGGGTCAGCCCCAGCATTTT
once	.	TRBV7-9	TRBJ2-1	CASSLDMGGGYNEQFF	TGTGCCAGCAGCTTAGACATGGGAGGCGGGTACAATGAGCAGTTCTTC
few	TRBD2	TRBV7-9	TRBJ2-5	CASSSLQAGGIETQYF	TGTGCCAGCAGCTCCCTTCAAGCGGGGGGGATAGAGACCCAGTACTTC
.	TRBD1	TRBV9	TRBJ1-3	CASSVADRGGNTIYF	TGTGCCAGCAGCGTAGCTGACAGGGGGGGAAACACCATATATTTT
once	TRBD1	TRBV19	TRBJ2-6	CASSPLDRALTGANALTF	TGTGCCAGTAGTCCCCTGGACAGGGCTTTAACTGGGGCCAACGCCCTGACTTTC